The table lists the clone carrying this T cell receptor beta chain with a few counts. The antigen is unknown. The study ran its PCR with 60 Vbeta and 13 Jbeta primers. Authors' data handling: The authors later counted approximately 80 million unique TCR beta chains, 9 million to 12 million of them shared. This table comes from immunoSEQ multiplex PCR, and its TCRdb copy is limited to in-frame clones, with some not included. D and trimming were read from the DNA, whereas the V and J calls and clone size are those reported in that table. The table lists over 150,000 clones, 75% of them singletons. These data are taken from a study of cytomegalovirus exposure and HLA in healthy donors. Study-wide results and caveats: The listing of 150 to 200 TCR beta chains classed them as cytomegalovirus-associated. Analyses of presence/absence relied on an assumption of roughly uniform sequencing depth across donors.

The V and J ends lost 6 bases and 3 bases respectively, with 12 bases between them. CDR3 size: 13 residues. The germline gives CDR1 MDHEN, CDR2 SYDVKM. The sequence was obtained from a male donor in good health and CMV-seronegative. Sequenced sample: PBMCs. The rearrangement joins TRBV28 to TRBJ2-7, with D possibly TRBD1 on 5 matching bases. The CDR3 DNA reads TGTGCCAGCAGCACAGGTCTGGTCTACGAGCAGTACTTC. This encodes CASSTGLVYEQYF.